The 31 T cell receptor beta chains below all came from one sample that was sequenced in a study of T-cell memory formation after mild COVID-19. TCRdb ran MiXCR on the 5' RACE reads and lists one entry per CDR3 protein. The sample carries 250,000 to 300,000 distinct CDR3 sequences, 18% recorded once. The sample comprised PBMCs or a T cell subset sorted from them (not recorded which). The receptor source for this set is a man younger than 35 who had mild COVID-19 (a few samples of this study predate the infection). Cell type and time point are not known.

This clonotype was detected only a few times. The chain has TRBV12-3 or TRBV12-4 and TRBJ1-1, with D perhaps TRBD1 (6 bases). The V end lost 5 bases, the J end lost 1 base, and 14 bases lay between the germline ends. The CDR3 length is 15 residues. This CDR3 reads CASSPNSDRNTEAFF. CDR3 bases: TGTGCCAGCAGTCCCAACTCGGACAGGAACACTGAAGCTTTCTTT.

This chain uses TRBV7-9 with TRBJ2-5; D assignment may be TRBD1 or TRBD2 (5 bases each). CDR1 is SEHNR, CDR2 FQNEAQ, per germline (reference sequence). Deletions cut 5 bases from V and 9 bases from J, with 22 bases between. The CDR3 extends over 15 amino acids. The CDR3 loop reads CASSLRGSPVSAQYF. The CDR3 bases are TGTGCCAGCAGCCTCCGGGGCAGCCCAGTTTCGGCCCAGTACTTC.

CDR3 region: CATSRDPDGQETQYF. The CDR3, as DNA: TGTGCCACCAGCAGAGATCCCGACGGACAAGAGACCCAGTACTTC. The chain couples TRBV15 to TRBJ2-5; D is ambiguous. Germline assignment: CDR1 LNHNV and CDR2 YYDKDF (reference sequence). V shed 0 bases and J shed 2 bases, with 10 bases lying between them. The CDR3 loop spans 15 amino acids.

This clonotype was found a few times. V is TRBV6-5 and J is TRBJ2-6; D is uncertain. The CDR3 is 15 amino acids. The germline V gene has CDR1 MNHEY and CDR2 SVGAGI. Trimming left V 2 bases short and J 0 bases short, with 5 bases between. Written as DNA, the CDR3 is TGTGCCAGCAGTTACGATCGCTCTGGGGCCAACGTCCTGACTTTC. It is translated as CASSYDRSGANVLTF.

This clonotype was counted only a few times. V is TRBV10-3 and J is TRBJ2-1; 8 bases line up with TRBD2. Germline lookup yields CDR1 ENHRY and CDR2 SYGVKD. The CDR3 runs 16 residues. V gave up 3 bases and J gave up 6 bases; unmatched junction bases: 10. CDR3 in DNA: TGTGCCATCAGTGACCCCGGGACTAGGCGGGTCAATGAGCAGTTCTTC. Amino acids: CAISDPGTRRVNEQFF.

This clonotype showed up many times. The chain is built from TRBV10-3 and TRBJ2-3, with 10 bases aligning to TRBD2. The CDR3 contains 16 residues. V lost 2 bases, J lost 4 bases, and 6 bases stayed unmatched. Germline lookup yields CDR1 ENHRY and CDR2 SYGVKD. CDR3 coding DNA: TGTGCCATCAGTGAGGGAACTAGCGGGGTTGCAGATACGCAGTATTTT. Protein: CAISEGTSGVADTQYF.

The J gene is TRBJ2-3, the V gene TRBV7-3, with 9 bases lining up with TRBD2. The CDR3 is made up of 14 amino acids. CDR1 is SGHTA, CDR2 FQGTGA, per germline. J was trimmed by 7 bases and V by 3 bases; bases with no gene match: 5. The CDR3 DNA sequence: TGTGCCAGCAGCTTGGGACTAGCAGCGAATACGCAGTATTTT. This sequence encodes CASSLGLAANTQYF.

The chain is built from TRBV19 and TRBJ1-1; D ambiguous. Trimming shortened V by 2 bases and J by 8 bases, and 12 bases separated the two germline ends. Germline V lookup: CDR1 LNHDA, CDR2 SQIVND (reference sequence). CDR3 length: 13 amino acids. The CDR3 DNA follows: TGTGCCAGTAGTATAACGGCAGCTTCAGAAGCTTTCTTT. As protein: CASSITAASEAFF.

V and J are TRBV20-1 and TRBJ2-1; D is possibly TRBD2 (6 bases). Trimming cost V 4 bases and J 4 bases, with 14 bases left between them. Germline V gene lookup returns CDR1 DFQATT and CDR2 SNEGSKA (reference sequence). The CDR3 length is 14 residues. CDR3 in DNA: TGCAGTGCTAATTCGGGGGAGATTTACAATGAGCAGTTCTTC. It yields the protein CSANSGEIYNEQFF.

This clonotype was seen only a few times. J is TRBJ2-3 and V is TRBV11-1, with 11 positions matching TRBD2. There are 15 residues in the CDR3. Germline CDR1 reads SGHAT; CDR2 reads FQDESV (reference sequence). The trim removed 4 bases at V and 7 bases at J, leaving 7 bases unmatched. The CDR3 sequence: CASSSHSGGANTQYF. Here the CDR3 DNA reads TGTGCCAGCAGCTCCCATAGCGGGGGGGCGAATACGCAGTATTTT.

This clonotype was seen repeatedly, ten times or more. This chain joins TRBV7-2 and TRBJ2-1; tentative D call: TRBD1 (5 bases). The CDR3 extends over 13 amino acids. CDR1 and CDR2 (germline): SGHTA, FQGNSA. Trimming took off 4 bases at V and 8 bases at J, with 12 bases between the two ends. For the CDR3, the DNA is TGTGCCAGCAGCTCCCAGCCAGGGTATGAGCAGTTCTTC. Protein sequence: CASSSQPGYEQFF.

The chain has TRBV12-3 or TRBV12-4 and TRBJ2-5, with D unclear. V was cut by 3 bases and J by 6 bases, with 5 bases left in between. The length of the CDR3 is 11 residues. The DNA for the CDR3 is TGTGCCAGCAGTTTCGGCCAGACCCAGTACTTC. It encodes CASSFGQTQYF.

The rearrangement uses TRBV5-1 and TRBJ1-2, with 9 bases fitting TRBD1. Germline V CDR1 and CDR2: SGHRS, YFSETQ. CDR3 length equals 14 residues. Unmatched junction bases numbered 8, after V lost 4 bases and J lost 7 bases. The chain's CDR3 is CASSVNRDRVGYTF. Written as DNA, the CDR3 is TGCGCCAGCAGCGTGAACCGGGACAGGGTTGGCTACACCTTC.

The J gene is TRBJ1-2, the V gene TRBV5-1; D unresolved. The CDR3 is 15 residues long. Between the trimmed V and J ends, which lost 7 bases and 3 bases, there was a span of 19 bases. Germline CDR1 and CDR2: SGHRS and YFSETQ. The CDR3 DNA follows: TGCGCCAGCTCACCCTCCCCGGGCGGGGACTATGGCTACACCTTC. Encoded protein: CASSPSPGGDYGYTF.

This chain uses TRBV5-1 with TRBJ2-3; no firm D call. Trimming removed 7 bases from V and 1 base from J, with 10 bases in between. This CDR3 comprises 13 residues. Germline V lookup: CDR1 SGHRS, CDR2 YFSETQ. The CDR3 DNA is TGCGCCAGCGGCGAGATAGGCACAGATACGCAGTATTTT. Protein: CASGEIGTDTQYF.

The gene calls are TRBV12-3 or TRBV12-4 and TRBJ2-6; either TRBD1 or TRBD2 may fit D (5 bases each). Trimming shortened V by 6 bases and J by 0 bases, and 18 bases separated the two germline ends. The CDR3 runs 18 residues. CDR3 in amino acids: CASRKSGTVYSGANVLTF. The CDR3 nucleotides are TGTGCCAGCAGGAAATCCGGGACGGTGTACTCTGGGGCCAACGTCCTGACTTTC.

The chain is built from TRBV20-1 and TRBJ1-1, with a tentative D call TRBD1 (6 bases). This CDR3 is built from 12 residues. Deletions cut 5 bases from V and 6 bases from J, with 13 bases between. Germline V gives CDR1 DFQATT, CDR2 SNEGSKA (reference sequence). CDR3 DNA sequence: TGCAGTGCTCCGAGGACAGTGGCTGAAGCTTTCTTT. Residues: CSAPRTVAEAFF.

The CDR3 nucleotides read TGTGCCAGCAGCCAAGTAGTTGAAGGTCAGCCCCAGCATTTT. Translated: CASSQVVEGQPQHF. J is TRBJ1-5 and V is TRBV3-1; D uncertain. The CDR3 runs to 14 residues. Trimming cost V 1 base and J 6 bases, with 10 bases left between them. Looked up from germline, CDR1 is LGHDT and CDR2 is YNNKEL (reference sequence).

This clonotype turned up a few times. An end of the junction differs from the germline gene, which may be a read error. V gene TRBV7-7 combines with J gene TRBJ2-5; TRBD2 matches 10 bases. The CDR3 covers 15 residues. Per the germline V gene, CDR1 is SSHAT and CDR2 is FNYEAQ (reference sequence). CDR3 residues: CASSSSGGRAATQYF. The CDR3 coding sequence is TGTGCTAGCAGCTCTAGCGGGGGCCGGGCGGCGACCCAGTACTTC.

A word on this clonotype: Mismatch with germline at one junction end may stem from a read error. The rearrangement links TRBV20-1 to TRBJ2-1; a weak D match, TRBD1 (7 bases). From germline, CDR1 is DFQATT and CDR2 SNEGSKA (reference sequence). This CDR3 has 14 amino acids. CDR3 nucleotide sequence: TGTACTTCCCCAGGGGGGAGCTCCTACAATGAGCAGTTCTTC. Its protein is CTSPGGSSYNEQFF.

This chain connects TRBV6-6 to TRBJ1-2; no firm D call. V lost 6 bases and J lost 6, with 11 bases in between. This CDR3 comprises 12 residues. Germline CDR1 reads MNHNY; CDR2 reads SVGAGI (reference sequence). The CDR3 nucleotides read TGTGCCAGCAGCCCCGACGTTAATGGCTACACCTTC. Translating it yields CASSPDVNGYTF.

This clonotype was seen a few times. The chain is built from TRBV5-1 and TRBJ2-7; D is possibly TRBD1 or TRBD2 (5 bases each). Per the germline V gene, CDR1 is SGHRS and CDR2 is YFSETQ. The V gene lost 5 bases and the J gene lost 0 bases, with 15 bases spanning the gap. The CDR3 has 15 amino acids. CDR3 in DNA: TGCGCCAGCAGTCCTGGGACCTATAGCTCCTACGAGCAGTACTTC. This translates into CASSPGTYSSYEQYF.

CDR3 in amino acids: CSAVGGAYGYTF. CDR3 sequence (DNA): TGCAGTGCCGTGGGGGGCGCATATGGCTACACCTTC. The chain couples TRBV20-1 to TRBJ1-2, with TRBD1 as a possible D gene (6 bases). The V and J ends lost 6 bases and 5 bases respectively, with 13 bases between them. This CDR3 is built from 12 residues. Germline CDR1 reads DFQATT; CDR2 reads SNEGSKA (reference sequence).

The rearrangement uses TRBV18 and TRBJ2-7, with 8 bases identical to TRBD1. The V segment lost 6 bases and the J segment 4 bases; nucleotides outside the gene matches: 11. The CDR3 runs to 15 residues. Per germline, CDR1 KGHSH and CDR2 LQKENI. CDR3 DNA: TGTGCCAGCTCCCGGTCGACAGGGGCGGGGTACGAGCAGTACGTC. This encodes CASSRSTGAGYEQYV.

The V and J genes are TRBV7-6 and TRBJ2-5, with D maybe TRBD2 (6 bases). In germline, CDR1 is SGHVS, CDR2 FNYEAQ. The CDR3 runs to 13 residues. V lost 3 bases to trimming and J lost 5 bases, with 10 bases between them. The DNA for the CDR3 is TGTGCCAGCAGCTTCACGGGGGATGAGACCCAGTACTTC. It translates to CASSFTGDETQYF.

This clonotype was picked up a small number of times. The genes are TRBV29-1 and TRBJ1-2, with 7 bases identical to TRBD1. CDR3 length: 13 residues. The germline gives CDR1 SQVTM, CDR2 ANQGSEA. J was trimmed by 8 bases and V by 0 bases; bases with no gene match: 6. Here the CDR3 reads CSVEEDRVWGYTF. CDR3 DNA sequence: TGCAGCGTTGAAGAAGACAGGGTCTGGGGCTACACCTTC.

The sample holds a few counts of this clonotype. This rearrangement joins TRBV7-8 to TRBJ1-5; 10 bases are a match to TRBD1. J lost 1 base, V lost 5 bases, and 8 bases had no gene match. The CDR3 covers 17 residues. The germline V gene encodes CDR1 SGHVS and CDR2 FQNEAQ. The CDR3 loop is CASSPGTGAVSNQPQHF. CDR3 coding DNA: TGTGCCAGCAGCCCGGGGACAGGGGCCGTAAGCAATCAGCCCCAGCATTTT.

Only a few counts were recorded for this clonotype. This rearrangement joins TRBV6-2 or TRBV6-3 to TRBJ2-1; weak D call: TRBD2 (6 bases). The V gene's germline CDR1 is MNHEY and CDR2 SVGEGT. The CDR3 consists of 10 residues. DNA of the CDR3: TGTGCGAGCGGGCGCAGAGAGCAGTTCTTC. It translates to CASGRREQFF.

The table lists this clonotype with a few counts. The rearrangement uses TRBV5-1 and TRBJ2-1, with 7 bases that match TRBD1. This CDR3 comprises 15 residues. Losses at the gene ends were 3 bases for V and 4 bases for J; bases not matched to a gene: 7. Germline V gene data show CDR1 as SGHRS and CDR2 as YFSETQ. The CDR3 sequence: CASSSTGQNYNEQFF. The CDR3 DNA follows: TGCGCCAGCAGCTCCACGGGACAGAATTACAATGAGCAGTTCTTC.

The chain uses TRBV7-6 and TRBJ1-1; D is undetermined. The CDR3 is 15 amino acids. Germline CDR1 and CDR2: SGHVS and FNYEAQ. V lost 4 bases to trimming and J lost 3 bases, with 15 bases between them. The CDR3 coding sequence is TGTGCCAGCAGCTCCACCCTTAACAGTTACACTGAAGCTTTCTTT. Translation: CASSSTLNSYTEAFF.

This clonotype was found a few times. The rearrangement uses TRBV20-1 and TRBJ1-5; D is ambiguous. The germline gives CDR1 DFQATT, CDR2 SNEGSKA (reference sequence). The CDR3 contains 14 residues. Between the trimmed V and J ends, which lost 6 bases and 0 bases, there was a span of 12 bases. Here the CDR3 DNA reads TGCAGTGCCCAGACCGATTATAGCAATCAGCCCCAGCATTTT. Translation gives CSAQTDYSNQPQHF.